Described below is a single TCR beta chain sequence and its context. This entry belongs to a study of blood T cell repertoires in COVID-19. Study context: COVID-19 samples collected from the United States, Italy and Spain covered acute and convalescent phases. The cDNA or gDNA used as material had been derived from T cells, B-cell-depleted T cells, or PBMCs.

The V end was cut by 0 bases, the J end by 5 bases, with 11 bases between. Germline V gives CDR1 SGHRS, CDR2 YFSETQ. The CDR3 loop spans 14 amino acids. Study processing details: Estimation of nucleated cell counts was performed using reference gene primer amplification. The assay was immunoSEQ multiplex PCR, and TCRdb's table has in-frame clones only and misses some. Clone size and the V and J calls come from that table; the DNA yielded D and trimming. The sample carries about 36,000 clones, 70% to 90% recorded once. This receptor was obtained from a human donor in a cohort sampled during active or convalescent COVID-19. The donor label of this sample is uncertain. The material sequenced was peripheral blood. The V and J genes are TRBV5-1 and TRBJ2-5, with TRBD1 as a possible D gene (5 bases). The CDR3 reads CASSLEGQGETQYF. The CDR3 DNA sequence: TGCGCCAGCAGCTTGGAGGGCCAGGGTGAGACCCAGTACTTC. Complete variable domain (other parts from reference TRBV5-1 and TRBJ2-5): KAGVTQTPRYLIKTRGQQVTLSCSPISGHRSVSWYQQTPGQGLQFLFEYFSETQRNKGNFPGRFSGRQFSNSRSEMNVSTLELGDSALYLCASSLEGQGETQYFGPGTRLLVL.